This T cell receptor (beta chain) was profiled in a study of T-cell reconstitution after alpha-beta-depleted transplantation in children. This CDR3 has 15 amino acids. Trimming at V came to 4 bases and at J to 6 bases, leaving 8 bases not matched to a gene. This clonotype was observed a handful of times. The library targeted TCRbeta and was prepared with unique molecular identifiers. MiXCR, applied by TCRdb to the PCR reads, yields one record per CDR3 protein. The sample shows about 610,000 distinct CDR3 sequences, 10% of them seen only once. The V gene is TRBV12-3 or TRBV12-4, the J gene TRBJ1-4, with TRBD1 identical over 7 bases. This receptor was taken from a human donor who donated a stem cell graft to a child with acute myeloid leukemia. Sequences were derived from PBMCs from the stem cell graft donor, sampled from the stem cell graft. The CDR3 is CASSSARDRYEKLFF. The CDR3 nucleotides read TGTGCCAGCAGTTCTGCCCGGGACAGATATGAAAAACTGTTTTTT.